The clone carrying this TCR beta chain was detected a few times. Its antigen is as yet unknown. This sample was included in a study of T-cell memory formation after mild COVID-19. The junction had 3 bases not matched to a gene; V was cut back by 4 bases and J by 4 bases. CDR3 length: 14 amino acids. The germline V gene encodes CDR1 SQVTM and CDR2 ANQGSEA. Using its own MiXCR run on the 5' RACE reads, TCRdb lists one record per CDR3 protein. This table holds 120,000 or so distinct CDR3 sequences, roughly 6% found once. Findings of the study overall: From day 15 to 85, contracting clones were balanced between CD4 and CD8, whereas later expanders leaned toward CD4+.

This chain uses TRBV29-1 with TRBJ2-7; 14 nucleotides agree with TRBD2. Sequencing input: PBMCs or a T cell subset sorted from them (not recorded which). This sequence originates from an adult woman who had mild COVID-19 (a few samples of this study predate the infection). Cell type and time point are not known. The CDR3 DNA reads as TGCAGCGTTGGGGGACTAGCGGGAGTGTACGAGCAGTACTTC. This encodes CSVGGLAGVYEQYF.